A single sample is the source of the 28 T cell receptor beta chains below, sequenced in a study of shared clonotypes between healthy human individuals. Using immunoSEQ multiplex PCR, the repertoire was profiled, and TCRdb retains in-frame clones only, with some absent. The sample holds some 1,100,000 clones, roughly 74% seen once. Material: memory CD4+ T cells from PBMCs. Subset specified: CD45RA-negative fraction. The receptors derive from a young man in good health. Some clones in this sample may be carry-over from other donors' samples.

This rearrangement joins TRBV29-1 to TRBJ1-1, with TRBD1 as a possible D gene (5 bases). V lost 0 bases to trimming and J lost 7 bases, with 12 bases between them. The germline CDR1 and CDR2 sequences are SQVTM and ANQGSEA. This CDR3 region has 13 residues. The DNA of the CDR3 is TGCAGCGTTGAAGATCTTGGGGGAAATGAAGCTTTCTTT. It translates to CSVEDLGGNEAFF.

V is TRBV4-3 and J is TRBJ2-1; D perhaps matches TRBD1 (6 bases). Germline V gene lookup returns CDR1 LGHNA and CDR2 YSLEER. V dropped 1 base and J dropped 7 bases, with 14 bases sitting between them. The CDR3 runs to 15 residues. The CDR3 DNA is TGCGCCAGCAGCCAAGTCAGGGGAGAATGGAATGAGCAGTTCTTC. This gives the protein CASSQVRGEWNEQFF.

The rearrangement uses TRBV7-2 and TRBJ1-2; 7 bases map to TRBD1. From germline, CDR1 is SGHTA and CDR2 FQGNSA. The CDR3 contains 17 residues. The J segment lost 8 bases and the V segment lost 5 bases, leaving 20 bases of the junction unmatched. CDR3 in amino acids: CASSLEDRFNKDSGYTF. The CDR3 DNA follows: TGTGCCAGCAGCCTAGAGGACAGGTTTAATAAGGATTCGGGCTACACCTTC.

In the case of this clone: A read error may explain this, as a much larger clone is one base away. Other DNA sequences within the sample encode an identical CDR3. This rearrangement joins TRBV7-9 to TRBJ2-3; 9 bases fit TRBD2. The CDR3 loop spans 14 amino acids. Germline trimming cut 3 bases from V and 4 bases from J; bases unmatched to any gene: 2. The germline gives CDR1 SEHNR, CDR2 FQNEAQ (reference sequence). The CDR3 loop reads CASSFAGGPDTQYF. The CDR3, as DNA: TGTGCCAGCAGCTTTGCGGGAGGGCCAGATACGCAGTATTTT.

V and J are TRBV15 and TRBJ1-2; maybe TRBD1 (5 bases). The length of the CDR3 is 17 residues. Between the trimmed V and J ends, which lost 5 bases and 1 base, there was a span of 20 bases. CDR1 and CDR2 (germline): LNHNV, YYDKDF (reference sequence). The CDR3 region has the DNA TGTGCCACCAGCCCCCGGGGGAGGGCAGGATTTAACTATGGCTACACCTTC. It codes for CATSPRGRAGFNYGYTF.

A remark on this clone: The same CDR3 arises from other DNA sequences in this sample as well. The genes are TRBV30 and TRBJ1-2; D remains ambiguous. Germline V lookup: CDR1 GTSNPN, CDR2 SVGIG (reference sequence). The CDR3 contains 12 residues. V lost 1 base and J lost 2, with 5 bases in between. CDR3 loop: CAWSGANYGYTF. The DNA of the CDR3 is TGTGCCTGGAGTGGGGCCAACTATGGCTACACCTTC. The full variable domain, completed using reference TRBV30 and TRBJ1-2, is SQTIHQWPATLVQPVGSPLSLECTVEGTSNPNLYWYRQAAGRGLQLLFYSVGIGQISSEVPQNLSASRPQDRQFILSSKKLLLSDSGFYLCAWSGANYGYTFGSGTRLTVV.

The V call is TRBV11-2, the J call TRBJ2-2, with D maybe TRBD2 (6 bases). This CDR3 contains 14 residues. Germline V gives CDR1 SGHAT, CDR2 FQNNGV. V gave up 5 bases and J gave up 3 bases, with 10 bases separating them. CDR3 protein: CASSPGLDTGELFF. For the CDR3, the DNA is TGTGCCAGCAGCCCGGGACTTGACACCGGGGAGCTGTTTTTT.

CDR3 in DNA: TGTGCCAGCAGTGATACACAGGGGCAGGTTGAAGCTTTCTTT. It yields the protein CASSDTQGQVEAFF. The chain combines TRBV6-1 with TRBJ1-1, with 7 bases fitting TRBD1. The J segment lost 7 bases and the V segment lost 3 bases, leaving 8 bases of the junction unmatched. The length of the CDR3 is 14 residues. Germline V gene lookup returns CDR1 MNHNS and CDR2 SASEGT.

In this sample, this clone turned up once. This chain links TRBV7-2 with TRBJ1-1; no clear D. The CDR3 consists of 12 residues. V was cut by 5 bases and J by 6 bases, with 10 bases left in between. Per germline, CDR1 SGHTA and CDR2 FQGNSA. The CDR3 spells CASSPPGPEAFF. CDR3 bases: TGTGCCAGCAGCCCCCCGGGCCCTGAAGCTTTCTTT.

The chain couples TRBV7-3 to TRBJ2-1; 7 bases are shared with TRBD2. CDR1 and CDR2 (germline): SGHTA, FQGTGA. The CDR3 is 15 residues long. After removal of 5 bases from V and 3 bases from J, the junction contained 7 bases not matched to a gene. CDR3 in DNA: TGTGCCAGCAGCGAAGAAGCGGGGCACTACAATGAGCAGTTCTTC. Amino acid sequence: CASSEEAGHYNEQFF.

There are many counts of this clone. The gene calls are TRBV2 and TRBJ2-4, with 7 bases lining up with TRBD1. V shed 4 bases, J shed 9 bases, and the junction held 12 bases outside the gene matches. The germline CDR1 and CDR2 sequences are SNHLY and FYNNEI. The CDR3 is 15 amino acids. CDR3 residues: CASSVFPRGLGIQYF. CDR3 bases: TGTGCCAGCAGTGTTTTCCCTAGGGGGCTTGGCATTCAGTACTTC.

This clone was observed once. J is TRBJ2-2 and V is TRBV7-3; 8 positions match TRBD1. The germline V gene has CDR1 SGHTA and CDR2 FQGTGA. The length of the CDR3 is 15 residues. V was clipped by 4 bases and J by 4 bases; unmatched bases: 5. CDR3 region: CASSSGTGLTGELFF. The CDR3 nucleotides read TGTGCCAGCAGCTCCGGGACAGGCCTCACCGGGGAGCTGTTTTTT.

This clone appeared once. The chain links TRBV15 to TRBJ1-5, with TRBD1 identical over 7 bases. CDR1 and CDR2 (germline): LNHNV, YYDKDF (reference sequence). Losses at the gene ends were 1 base for V and 5 bases for J; bases not matched to a gene: 5. The CDR3 extends over 15 amino acids. This CDR3 reads CATSRARQGDQPQHF. The DNA of the CDR3 is TGTGCCACCAGCAGAGCGAGACAGGGCGATCAGCCCCAGCATTTT.

V usage is TRBV18 and J usage is TRBJ2-7; 10 positions match TRBD2. The CDR3 has 15 residues. J gave up 6 bases and V 2 bases, and 7 bases lay outside the gene matches. Germline CDR1 KGHSH, CDR2 LQKENI. CDR3 region: CASSPNLAGEGEQYF. As DNA, the CDR3 is TGTGCCAGCTCACCAAATCTAGCGGGAGAAGGCGAGCAGTACTTC.

V is TRBV7-2 and J is TRBJ2-1; 10 positions agree with TRBD2. The trim removed 5 bases at V and 4 bases at J, leaving 8 bases unmatched. The CDR3 consists of 16 residues. The germline V gene encodes CDR1 SGHTA and CDR2 FQGNSA. As DNA, the CDR3 is TGTGCCAGCAGCCGCGCCGGGACTAGCGAGTACAATGAGCAGTTCTTC. This sequence encodes CASSRAGTSEYNEQFF.

This chain uses TRBV6-5 with TRBJ2-7; D gene uncertain. The CDR3 length is 13 residues. Trimming stripped 0 bases from V and 5 bases from J, with 8 bases between. The germline V gene encodes CDR1 MNHEY and CDR2 SVGAGI. CDR3 coding DNA: TGTGCCAGCAGTTACTCGTGGGCACACGAGCAGTACTTC. As protein: CASSYSWAHEQYF.

This clone was recorded once. This chain connects TRBV5-1 to TRBJ2-2; TRBD1 is a possible D gene (6 bases). The CDR3 contains 13 residues. Germline V gives CDR1 SGHRS, CDR2 YFSETQ. Between the trimmed V and J ends, which lost 4 bases and 6 bases, there was a span of 10 bases. The CDR3 sequence: CASSPDRPGELFF. In DNA, the CDR3 is TGCGCCAGCAGCCCAGACAGGCCCGGGGAGCTGTTTTTT.

The CDR3 loop is CASSLTSANNEQFF. CDR3 DNA sequence: TGTGCCAGCAGCCTGACTAGCGCCAACAATGAGCAGTTCTTC. The rearrangement uses TRBV9 and TRBJ2-1; 8 bases are shared with TRBD2. Germline V gene lookup returns CDR1 SGDLS and CDR2 YYNGEE. The CDR3 totals 14 residues. V was clipped by 4 bases and J by 5 bases; unmatched bases: 5. Filled out from reference TRBV9 and TRBJ2-1, the complete variable domain reads DSGVTQTPKHLITATGQRVTLRCSPRSGDLSVYWYQQSLDQGLQFLIQYYNGEERAKGNILERFSAQQFPDLHSELNLSSLELGDSALYFCASSLTSANNEQFFGPGTRLTVL.

This chain links TRBV5-4 with TRBJ1-2; D may be TRBD1 (5 bases). Trimming removed 4 bases at V and 2 bases at J, with 12 bases between. The CDR3 is made up of 14 amino acids. Germline V gives CDR1 SGHNT, CDR2 YYREEE (reference sequence). The CDR3 nucleotides read TGTGCCAGCAGCCCCGTTGGGGGGAACTATGGCTACACCTTC. It specifies CASSPVGGNYGYTF. The entire variable domain, with the rest obtained from reference TRBV5-4 and TRBJ1-2, is as follows: ETGVTQSPTHLIKTRGQQVTLRCSSQSGHNTVSWYQQALGQGPQFIFQYYREEENGRGNFPPRFSGLQFPNYSSELNVNALELDDSALYLCASSPVGGNYGYTFGSGTRLTVV.

With respect to this clone: Other DNA sequences in this specimen translate into the identical CDR3. The rearrangement links TRBV5-1 to TRBJ2-1; 14 bases align to TRBD2. The CDR3 runs to 16 residues. With V trimmed by 4 bases and J by 3 bases, 3 bases remained unmatched. CDR1 and CDR2 (germline): SGHRS, YFSETQ. This chain's CDR3 is CASSRGLAGGYNEQFF. CDR3 nucleotides: TGCGCCAGCAGCCGCGGACTAGCGGGAGGCTACAATGAGCAGTTCTTC.

This clone was recorded a few times. The gene calls are TRBV18 and TRBJ1-5; TRBD1 aligns across 8 bases. CDR1 is KGHSH and CDR2 is LQKENI in the germline V gene. Trimming at V came to 5 bases and at J to 9 bases, leaving 9 bases not matched to a gene. The CDR3 spans 14 residues. The CDR3 DNA sequence: TGTGCCAGCTCAGAGGACAGGGTGGTCACGCCCCAGCATTTT. It encodes CASSEDRVVTPQHF.

This clone came up a few times. The V gene is TRBV4-1, the J gene TRBJ2-2, with TRBD2 matching over 13 bases. This CDR3 has 18 residues. V lost 8 bases, J lost 6 bases, and 15 bases stayed unmatched. Germline CDR1 and CDR2: MGHRA and YSYEKL. This CDR3 reads CASRNRLAGGVGSGELFF. As DNA, the CDR3 is TGCGCCAGCCGCAATCGACTAGCGGGAGGCGTGGGTTCCGGGGAGCTGTTTTTT.

The chain uses TRBV7-6 and TRBJ2-3; 7 bases map to TRBD2. The ends lost 2 bases at V and 0 bases at J; junction bases unmatched: 8. This CDR3 is built from 17 residues. From germline, CDR1 is SGHVS and CDR2 FNYEAQ. The CDR3 here is CASSLMGSSGSTDTQYF. The CDR3 nucleotides read TGTGCCAGCAGCTTAATGGGGTCTAGCGGTAGCACAGATACGCAGTATTTT. Supplemented by reference TRBV7-6 and TRBJ2-3, the full variable domain reads GAGVSQSPRYKVTKRGQDVALRCDPISGHVSLYWYRQALGQGPEFLTYFNYEAQQDKSGLPNDRFSAERPEGSISTLTIQRTEQRDSAMYRCASSLMGSSGSTDTQYFGPGTRLTVL.

This chain joins TRBV7-2 and TRBJ1-2; no clear D gene. Germline V gives CDR1 SGHTA, CDR2 FQGNSA. The CDR3 covers 11 residues. V lost 5 bases, J lost 7 bases, and 8 bases lay in between. CDR3 in amino acids: CASSIRTGYTF. The CDR3, as DNA: TGTGCCAGCAGCATAAGGACTGGCTACACCTTC.

The rearrangement links TRBV28 to TRBJ1-2, with D tentatively TRBD1 (5 bases). CDR3 size: 14 residues. V dropped 10 bases and J dropped 4 bases, with 19 bases sitting between them. The germline V gene encodes CDR1 MDHEN and CDR2 SYDVKM. The CDR3 is CATTSFRGAYGYTF. CDR3 sequence (DNA): TGTGCCACTACCAGTTTTCGAGGGGCCTATGGCTACACCTTC.

The rearrangement links TRBV6-1 to TRBJ2-4; TRBD1 or TRBD2 may be the D gene (5 bases each). Trimming took off 2 bases at V and 9 bases at J, with 20 bases between the two ends. The CDR3 loop spans 16 amino acids. CDR1 MNHNS and CDR2 SASEGT come from the germline V gene. The DNA for the CDR3 is TGTGCCAGCAGTGAATCACGGCAGGGACGGCCGGCCATTCAGTACTTC. Translating it yields CASSESRQGRPAIQYF.

Regarding this clone: Other DNA sequences within the sample encode an identical CDR3. This sequence joins TRBV7-2 and TRBJ2-7; maybe TRBD2 (5 bases). The CDR3 extends over 13 amino acids. Trimming removed 2 bases at V and 0 bases at J, with 5 bases between. Per germline, CDR1 SGHTA and CDR2 FQGNSA. CDR3 bases: TGTGCCAGCAGCTTACTAGCCTCCTACGAGCAGTACTTC. Its protein product is CASSLLASYEQYF.

The rearrangement joins TRBV2 to TRBJ2-3, with 8 bases aligning to TRBD2. The CDR3 is 15 amino acids. Germline trimming cut 6 bases from V and 2 bases from J; bases unmatched to any gene: 7. Germline CDR1 is SNHLY and CDR2 is FYNNEI. CDR3 protein: CASRRGLATTDTQYF. In DNA, the CDR3 is TGTGCCAGCAGACGCGGACTAGCTACCACAGATACGCAGTATTTT.